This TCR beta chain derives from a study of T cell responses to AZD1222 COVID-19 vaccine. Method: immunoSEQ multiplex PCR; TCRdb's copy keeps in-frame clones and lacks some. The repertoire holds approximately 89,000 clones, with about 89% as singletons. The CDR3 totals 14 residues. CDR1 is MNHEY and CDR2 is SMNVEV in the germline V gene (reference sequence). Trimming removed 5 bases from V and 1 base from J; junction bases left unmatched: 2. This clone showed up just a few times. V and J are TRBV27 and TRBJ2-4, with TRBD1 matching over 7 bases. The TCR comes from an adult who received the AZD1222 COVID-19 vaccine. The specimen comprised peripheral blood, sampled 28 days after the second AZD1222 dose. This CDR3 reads CASSLQGAKNIQYF. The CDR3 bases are TGTGCCAGCAGTCTACAGGGGGCCAAAAACATTCAGTACTTC.